This T cell receptor beta chain was captured in a study of Graves' ophthalmopathy and Graves' hyperthyroidism. Study-wide background: Sampling took place at initial diagnosis, with peripheral blood obtained before any treatment.

TCR beta CDR3 regions were amplified from RNA transcripts. First-round RT-PCR employed HTBI primers, with a second-round multiplex PCR after it. Each CDR3 protein gets one entry after TCRdb re-called the multiplex PCR reads with MiXCR. Here the sample spans 740,000 or so distinct CDR3 sequences, 40% being singletons. Lactation, pregnancy, uncontrolled infections and other autoimmune diseases were all grounds for excluding patients. V shed 6 bases, J shed 7 bases, and the junction held 6 bases outside the gene matches. This CDR3 is 14 amino acids long. Germline V gene lookup returns CDR1 DFQATT and CDR2 SNEGSKA (reference sequence). Findings of the study overall: Classification of ophthalmopathy versus stable hyperthyroidism by a 13-signature model yielded 85% to 90% sensitivity and 70% to 83% specificity.

This clonotype was counted many times. Its antigen is unidentified. This TCR was sampled from an adult man with Graves' ophthalmopathy. The V gene is TRBV20-1, the J gene TRBJ1-6; TRBD1 matches 10 bases. Sequencing was carried out using peripheral blood. The CDR3 DNA follows: TGCAGTGCACGACAGGGGGCGGAGAATTCACCCCTCCACTTT. It is translated as CSARQGAENSPLHF.